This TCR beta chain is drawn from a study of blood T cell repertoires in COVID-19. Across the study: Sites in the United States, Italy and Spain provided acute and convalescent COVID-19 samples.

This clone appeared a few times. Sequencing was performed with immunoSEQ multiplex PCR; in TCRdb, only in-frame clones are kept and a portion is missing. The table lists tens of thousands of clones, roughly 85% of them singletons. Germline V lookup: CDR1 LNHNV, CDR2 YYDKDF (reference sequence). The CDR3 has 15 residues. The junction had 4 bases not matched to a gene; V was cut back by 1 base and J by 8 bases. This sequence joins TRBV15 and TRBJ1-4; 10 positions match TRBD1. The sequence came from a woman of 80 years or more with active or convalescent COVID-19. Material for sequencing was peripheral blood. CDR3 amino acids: CATSRGQGAGEKLFF. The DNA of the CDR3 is TGTGCCACCAGCAGAGGACAGGGGGCGGGAGAAAAACTGTTTTTT.